Presented here are 10 T cell receptor beta chains from one specimen sequenced in a study of cytomegalovirus exposure and HLA in healthy donors. The PCR used 60 Vbeta and 13 Jbeta primers. Method: immunoSEQ multiplex PCR; TCRdb's copy keeps in-frame clones and lacks some. This sample yields approximately 150,000 clones, of which approximately 80% are seen a single time; roughly 7% belongs to the top ten. The specimen sequenced was PBMCs. The receptor source for this set is a male donor in good health and CMV-seropositive.

The chain has TRBV5-4 and TRBJ2-1; TRBD2 is a possible D gene (5 bases). CDR1 SGHNT and CDR2 YYREEE come from the germline V gene (reference sequence). V dropped 4 bases and J dropped 0 bases, with 11 bases sitting between them. The CDR3 sequence is 15 residues long. CDR3 DNA: TGTGCCAGCAGCACGGACTCCCGCTCCTACAATGAGCAGTTCTTC. This gives the protein CASSTDSRSYNEQFF.

J is TRBJ1-2 and V is TRBV6-1, with D possibly being TRBD1 (6 bases). CDR3 size: 13 residues. Between the trimmed V and J ends, which lost 7 bases and 8 bases, there was a span of 17 bases. Germline assignment: CDR1 MNHNS and CDR2 SASEGT. This CDR3 reads CASTQPQGVGYTF. The DNA of the CDR3 is TGTGCCAGCACCCAACCACAGGGTGTCGGCTACACCTTC.

The rearrangement joins TRBV5-1 to TRBJ2-2, with 13 bases fitting TRBD2. Trimming at V came to 6 bases and at J to 8 bases, leaving 7 bases not matched to a gene. The CDR3 is 15 amino acids. Per germline, CDR1 SGHRS and CDR2 YFSETQ. CDR3 sequence: CASILGTSGAGELFF. CDR3 DNA sequence: TGCGCCAGCATCCTCGGGACTAGCGGGGCGGGGGAGCTGTTTTTT.

This clone has more than one count but fewer than ten. The rearrangement uses TRBV14 and TRBJ1-1; D gene unclear. The CDR3 spans 17 residues. Between the trimmed V and J ends, which lost 1 base and 4 bases, there was a span of 19 bases. Germline CDR1 is SGHDN and CDR2 is FVKESK. The CDR3 DNA reads as TGTGCCAGCAGCCAAGGAAGGGAGAGGGATTATGGCACTGAAGCTTTCTTT. It is translated as CASSQGRERDYGTEAFF.

J is TRBJ1-1 and V is TRBV27; a weak D match, TRBD1 (6 bases). CDR1 and CDR2 (germline): MNHEY, SMNVEV (reference sequence). Deletions cut 6 bases from V and 4 bases from J, with 15 bases between. The CDR3 has 14 residues. The CDR3 loop reads CASSSGGLVTEAFF. The CDR3 DNA follows: TGTGCCAGCAGCTCGGGGGGGCTGGTCACTGAAGCTTTCTTT.

A few counts support this clone. This sequence joins TRBV27 and TRBJ2-3, with D maybe TRBD1 (6 bases). CDR1 is MNHEY and CDR2 is SMNVEV in the germline V gene (reference sequence). Trimming removed 0 bases at V and 5 bases at J, with 6 bases between. CDR3 size: 13 residues. CDR3 nucleotide sequence: TGTGCCAGCAGTTTATCAGGGGGAGATACGCAGTATTTT. Translated: CASSLSGGDTQYF.

This chain uses TRBV2 with TRBJ1-1; D not certain. The CDR3 loop spans 11 amino acids. With 7 bases removed from V and 7 bases from J, the gap between germline ends came to 10 bases. Germline assignment: CDR1 SNHLY and CDR2 FYNNEI. The CDR3 bases are TGTGCCAGCAAAGATGGCCTTGAAGCTTTCTTT. Translation gives CASKDGLEAFF.

This chain joins TRBV30 and TRBJ2-7; D not certain. Germline values: CDR1 GTSNPN, CDR2 SVGIG (reference sequence). V was shortened by 5 bases and J by 3 bases, with 5 bases between the two germline ends. CDR3 size: 10 residues. CDR3 sequence (DNA): TGTGCCTGGGGCCGCTACGAGCAGTACTTC. Encoded protein: CAWGRYEQYF.

The chain carries TRBV19 and TRBJ1-1; D unclear. This CDR3 spans 16 amino acids. CDR1 is LNHDA and CDR2 is SQIVND in the germline V gene (reference sequence). Between the trimmed V and J ends, which lost 1 base and 1 base, there was a span of 13 bases. The CDR3 nucleotides read TGTGCCAGTAGTATAGCGGGAACAGTTAAGAACACTGAAGCTTTCTTT. It encodes CASSIAGTVKNTEAFF. Full variable domain (remainder filled in from reference TRBV19 and TRBJ1-1): DGGITQSPKYLFRKEGQNVTLSCEQNLNHDAMYWYRQDPGQGLRLIYYSQIVNDFQKGDIAEGYSVSREKKESFPLTVTSAQKNPTAFYLCASSIAGTVKNTEAFFGQGTRLTVV.

The chain carries TRBV12-5 and TRBJ1-2; D is unresolved. The V end was cut by 0 bases, the J end by 5 bases, with 7 bases between. CDR1 is LGHNT and CDR2 is FRNRAP in the germline V gene. This CDR3 is 13 amino acids long. The chain's CDR3 is CASGLVRGYGYTF. DNA of the CDR3: TGTGCTAGTGGTTTGGTACGCGGTTATGGCTACACCTTC. Looking up the rest from reference TRBV12-5 and TRBJ1-2 gives the full variable domain: DARVTQTPRHKVTEMGQEVTMRCQPILGHNTVFWYRQTMMQGLELLAYFRNRAPLDDSGMPKDRFSAEMPDATLATLKIQPSEPRDSAVYFCASGLVRGYGYTFGSGTRLTVV.